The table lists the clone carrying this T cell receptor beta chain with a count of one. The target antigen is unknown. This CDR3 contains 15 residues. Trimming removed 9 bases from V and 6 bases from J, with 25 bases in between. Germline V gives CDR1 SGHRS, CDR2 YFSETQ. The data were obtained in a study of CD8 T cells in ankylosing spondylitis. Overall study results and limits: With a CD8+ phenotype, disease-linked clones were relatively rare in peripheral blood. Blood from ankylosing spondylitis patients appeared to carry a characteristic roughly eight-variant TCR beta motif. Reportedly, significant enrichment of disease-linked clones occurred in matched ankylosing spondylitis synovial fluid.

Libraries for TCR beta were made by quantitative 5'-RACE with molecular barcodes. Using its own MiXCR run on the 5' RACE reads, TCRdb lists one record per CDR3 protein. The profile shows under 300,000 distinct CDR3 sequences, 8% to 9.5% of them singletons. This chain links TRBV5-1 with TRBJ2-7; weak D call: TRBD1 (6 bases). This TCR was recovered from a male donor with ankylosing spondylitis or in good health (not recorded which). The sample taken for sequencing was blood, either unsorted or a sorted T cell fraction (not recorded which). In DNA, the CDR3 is TGCGCCAACAAGGACAGATCACTGAACCCAGCCGAGCAGTACTTC. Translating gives CANKDRSLNPAEQYF. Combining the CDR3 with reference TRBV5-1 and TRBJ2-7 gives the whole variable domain KAGVTQTPRYLIKTRGQQVTLSCSPISGHRSVSWYQQTPGQGLQFLFEYFSETQRNKGNFPGRFSGRQFSNSRSEMNVSTLELGDSALYLCANKDRSLNPAEQYFGPGTRLTVT.